This entry is about one TCR beta chain. Its matching antigen is unknown. The germline gives CDR1 MDHEN, CDR2 SYDVKM. The CDR3 has 14 amino acids. The V and J ends lost 2 bases and 3 bases respectively, with 11 bases between them. The sample belongs to a study of T cells after posttransplantation cyclophosphamide. Study-wide points: After PTCy, TRB diversity resembled that of CNI/methotrexate controls. Blood and skin or GI T cell repertoires showed limited TRB overlap.

The table came from immunoSEQ multiplex PCR; TCRdb's copy has only in-frame clones and leaves some out. Observed in the sample are more than 30,000 clones, none of them singletons. The TCR originated in a girl aged 10 to 17 in good health, CMV-negative, and a related stem cell transplant donor. The chain combines TRBV28 with TRBJ2-7; TRBD2 is a possible D gene (6 bases). The sequenced sample was PBMCs. The CDR3 reads CASSLGGIFYEQYF. The CDR3 bases are TGTGCCAGCAGTTTAGGGGGGATATTCTACGAGCAGTACTTC.